The T cell receptor beta chain under discussion was sequenced for a study of control samples from healthy donors and cancer patients. Produced via immunoSEQ multiplex PCR; TCRdb's table is partial and in-frame only. The repertoire holds about 220,000 clones, with about 94% as singletons. The receptor comes from a man aged 50-60 years in good health. The sample taken for sequencing was blood.

The DNA for the CDR3 is TGTGCCAGCAGGGCGGACAGGGTGAATGAGCAGTTCTTC. It translates to CASRADRVNEQFF. This chain connects TRBV2 to TRBJ2-1; 8 nucleotides agree with TRBD1. Per germline, CDR1 SNHLY and CDR2 FYNNEI. The ends lost 6 bases at V and 7 bases at J; junction bases unmatched: 5. The CDR3 is 13 residues long.